Listed here are 26 T cell receptor beta chains from one sample, sequenced in a study of CD8+ T cells in alopecia areata. Investigators isolated RNA and reverse transcribed it into cDNA to act as the sequencing template. Measured with immunoSEQ multiplex PCR; TCRdb has only the in-frame clones, and not every one. The sample contains 190,000 or so clones, roughly 60% of which appear only once. As for treatment: oral pan-JAK inhibitor, 5-10 mg twice daily. The sample in question was CD4+ T cells sorted from blood, obtained at week 24, from a patient treated with tofacitinib. These receptors were obtained from a human donor with alopecia areata.

The rearrangement links TRBV30 to TRBJ2-7, with TRBD1 as a possible D gene (7 bases). CDR3 size: 16 residues. Germline values: CDR1 GTSNPN, CDR2 SVGIG (reference sequence). With 1 base removed from V and 3 bases from J, the gap between germline ends came to 19 bases. DNA of the CDR3: TGTGCCTGGAGTGCTCGACAGGGACTGAAGGGCTACGAGCAGTACTTC. Amino acid sequence: CAWSARQGLKGYEQYF.

The chain has TRBV30 and TRBJ2-1, with TRBD2 identical over 13 bases. CDR3 length: 15 amino acids. Germline values: CDR1 GTSNPN, CDR2 SVGIG (reference sequence). V was pared by 5 bases and J by 8 bases, with 9 bases of the junction left unmatched. Written as DNA, the CDR3 is TGTGCCTGGCAGAAAGGACTAGCGGGAGAGGATGAGCAGTTCTTC. It encodes CAWQKGLAGEDEQFF.

This chain uses TRBV9 with TRBJ1-6, with TRBD1 identical over 7 bases. Looked up from germline, CDR1 is SGDLS and CDR2 is YYNGEE. The CDR3 spans 15 residues. The V and J ends lost 3 bases and 11 bases, in that order; junction bases with no gene match: 11. This CDR3 is CASSGRQGREAPLHF. CDR3 nucleotide sequence: TGTGCCAGCAGCGGCCGACAGGGCAGGGAGGCACCCCTCCACTTT.

This chain uses TRBV5-1 with TRBJ2-7, with 9 nucleotides matching TRBD2. This CDR3 region has 16 residues. The germline V gene has CDR1 SGHRS and CDR2 YFSETQ. V was clipped by 4 bases and J by 6 bases; unmatched bases: 14. This chain's CDR3 is CASSATGTSMPSEQYF. The CDR3 bases are TGCGCCAGCAGCGCAACCGGGACTAGCATGCCGTCCGAGCAGTACTTC.

Here the CDR3 reads CASSSLRQGTLQETQYF. For the CDR3, the DNA is TGTGCCAGCAGTTCTCTCCGACAGGGGACCCTCCAAGAGACCCAGTACTTC. This chain joins TRBV5-6 and TRBJ2-5; TRBD1 matches at 8 bases. V trimming: 5 bases; J trimming: 1 base; junction bases outside the gene matches: 13. CDR3 length equals 17 residues. The germline V gene encodes CDR1 SGHDT and CDR2 YYEEEE.

This clone was seen only a few times. The rearrangement links TRBV29-1 to TRBJ2-1, with TRBD2 identical over 7 bases. V dropped 7 bases and J dropped 6; count of bases not matched to a gene: 12. The CDR3 spans 14 residues. Germline values: CDR1 SQVTM, CDR2 ANQGSEA. CDR3 DNA sequence: TGCAGCGAGGCCCGGGGGGTCGAGCGCAATGAGCAGTTCTTC. Translated, it gives CSEARGVERNEQFF.

This clone was observed a few times. The J gene is TRBJ2-3, the V gene TRBV29-1; possibly TRBD2 for D (5 bases). The length of the CDR3 is 12 residues. V shed 7 bases and J shed 3 bases, with 11 bases lying between them. From germline, CDR1 is SQVTM and CDR2 ANQGSEA. The CDR3 nucleotides read TGCAGCGCGGGAAGAGGGACAGATACGCAGTATTTT. This codes for CSAGRGTDTQYF.

The rearrangement links TRBV4-3 to TRBJ1-1; TRBD1 is a possible D gene (5 bases). Germline CDR1 reads LGHNA; CDR2 reads YSLEER. The CDR3 has 14 residues. The V and J ends lost 1 base and 2 bases respectively, with 8 bases between them. In DNA, the CDR3 is TGCGCCAGCAGCCAAGGAGACAGCAACACTGAAGCTTTCTTT. It encodes CASSQGDSNTEAFF.

The gene calls are TRBV9 and TRBJ2-1; TRBD2 matches at 8 bases. The V and J ends lost 3 bases and 3 bases, in that order; junction bases with no gene match: 2. Germline assignment: CDR1 SGDLS and CDR2 YYNGEE. The CDR3 length is 14 residues. Here the CDR3 reads CASSGTSIYNEQFF. DNA of the CDR3: TGTGCCAGCAGCGGGACTAGCATCTACAATGAGCAGTTCTTC.

This clone was observed a few times. V gene TRBV29-1 combines with J gene TRBJ1-2, with D uncertain. The ends were cut back, 7 bases at V and 2 bases at J, with 8 bases in the middle. The germline V gene has CDR1 SQVTM and CDR2 ANQGSEA. This CDR3 has 11 residues. Here the CDR3 reads CSAETNYGYTF. CDR3 nucleotides: TGCAGCGCTGAGACGAACTATGGCTACACCTTC.

This rearrangement joins TRBV1 to TRBJ1-2; the table assigns TRBD1, which was not confirmed against the DNA. TRBV1 is annotated as a pseudogene. CDR3 length: 16 amino acids. The CDR3 region has the DNA TGCACCAGCAGCCACAACCACCTCGCGACAGGGCACGGCTACACCTTC. Encoded protein: CTSSHNHLATGHGYTF.

The chain couples TRBV2 to TRBJ1-2, with TRBD1 matching 9 bases. The CDR3 has 19 residues. V shed 3 bases and J 4 bases; nucleotides not matched to a gene: 18. Germline CDR1 is SNHLY and CDR2 is FYNNEI. The CDR3 coding sequence is TGTGCCAGCAGTGAGGGGTTCCGCAGGACAGGGGCCGGGCTCTATGGCTACACCTTC. The encoded protein is CASSEGFRRTGAGLYGYTF.

The chain is built from TRBV27 and TRBJ2-1; the match to TRBD2 covers 10 bases. V shed 6 bases, J shed 10 bases, and the junction held 12 bases outside the gene matches. Looked up from germline, CDR1 is MNHEY and CDR2 is SMNVEV (reference sequence). The CDR3 runs to 15 residues. The CDR3 loop reads CASRRAGGRLGEQFF. Written as DNA, the CDR3 is TGTGCCAGCAGGCGAGCGGGGGGGCGATTGGGCGAGCAGTTCTTC.

This clone was recorded a few times. The gene calls are TRBV29-1 and TRBJ2-3, with TRBD2 as a possible D gene (5 bases). The V gene's germline CDR1 is SQVTM and CDR2 ANQGSEA. The CDR3 covers 14 residues. Trimming took off 1 base at V and 1 base at J, with 9 bases between the two ends. CDR3 sequence (DNA): TGCAGCGTTGAAGGGGCGGGTGGCACAGATACGCAGTATTTT. Translation gives CSVEGAGGTDTQYF.

V usage is TRBV2 and J usage is TRBJ1-1; 7 bases map to TRBD1. Germline CDR1 SNHLY, CDR2 FYNNEI. V shed 7 bases and J 1 base; nucleotides not matched to a gene: 6. The CDR3 covers 14 residues. The DNA for the CDR3 is TGTGCCAGCAAAAGGGACAGCGAGAACACTGAAGCTTTCTTT. Translated, it gives CASKRDSENTEAFF.

The CDR3 spells CASALGQQETQYF. CDR3 in DNA: TGCGCCAGCGCCCTAGGACAGCAAGAGACCCAGTACTTC. This chain connects TRBV4-3 to TRBJ2-5; possibly TRBD1 for D (6 bases). The CDR3 length is 13 residues. Trimming removed 8 bases at V and 2 bases at J, with 12 bases between. Germline V CDR1 and CDR2: LGHNA, YSLEER.

The chain carries TRBV6-5 and TRBJ2-5; 7 bases are shared with TRBD2. Trimming at V came to 2 bases and at J to 7 bases, leaving 1 base not matched to a gene. The CDR3 contains 12 residues. Germline assignment: CDR1 MNHEY and CDR2 SVGAGI. The CDR3 here is CASSYGRGTQYF. The CDR3, as DNA: TGTGCCAGCAGTTACGGGAGGGGGACCCAGTACTTC.

V gene TRBV7-2 combines with J gene TRBJ2-7; D is perhaps TRBD1 or TRBD2 (5 bases each). V shed 2 bases and J shed 2 bases, with 10 bases lying between them. Germline CDR1 and CDR2: SGHTA and FQGNSA. The CDR3 extends over 14 amino acids. The CDR3 spells CASSLWDRTYEQYF. The CDR3 DNA reads as TGTGCCAGCAGCTTATGGGACCGCACCTACGAGCAGTACTTC.

This clone showed up just a few times. The CDR3 is CASSLGRDRGGEQYF. The CDR3 nucleotides read TGTGCCAGCAGCTTAGGGCGGGACAGGGGTGGCGAGCAGTACTTC. J is TRBJ2-7 and V is TRBV7-2, with TRBD1 matching 10 bases. V lost 1 base to trimming and J lost 6 bases; unmatched junction nucleotides: 6. Per germline, CDR1 SGHTA and CDR2 FQGNSA. The CDR3 spans 15 residues.

This sequence joins TRBV7-2 and TRBJ2-2; 8 nucleotides align to TRBD1. Germline V lookup: CDR1 SGHTA, CDR2 FQGNSA. CDR3 length equals 14 residues. The ends lost 3 bases at V and 6 bases at J; junction bases unmatched: 3. The DNA for the CDR3 is TGTGCCAGCAGCTTCCAGGGGGCGGCCGGGGAGCTGTTTTTT. The encoded protein is CASSFQGAAGELFF.

This clone has a handful of counts. This chain links TRBV6-6 with TRBJ2-1; D ambiguous. The germline gives CDR1 MNHNY, CDR2 SVGAGI (reference sequence). V gave up 2 bases and J gave up 4 bases, with 6 bases separating them. This CDR3 has 13 amino acids. CDR3 DNA: TGTGCCAGCAGTTACACCCTTTACAATGAGCAGTTCTTC. It is translated as CASSYTLYNEQFF.

This chain connects TRBV15 to TRBJ2-5; D gene uncertain. From germline, CDR1 is LNHNV and CDR2 YYDKDF (reference sequence). The CDR3 runs to 13 residues. The V gene lost 5 bases and the J gene lost 5 bases, with 12 bases spanning the gap. This chain's CDR3 is CATSAIRTETQYF. CDR3 nucleotide sequence: TGTGCCACCAGCGCGATTAGGACGGAGACCCAGTACTTC.

The CDR3 here is CSVGLAGVDTQYF. The CDR3 DNA is TGCAGCGTTGGGCTAGCGGGAGTAGATACGCAGTATTTT. The chain joins TRBV29-1 to TRBJ2-3; 10 positions match TRBD2. This CDR3 contains 13 residues. Germline loops: CDR1 SQVTM, CDR2 ANQGSEA. After removal of 4 bases from V and 5 bases from J, the junction contained 3 bases not matched to a gene.

The chain couples TRBV27 to TRBJ2-5; 11 nucleotides align to TRBD2. Germline trimming cut 4 bases from V and 6 bases from J; bases unmatched to any gene: 10. From germline, CDR1 is MNHEY and CDR2 SMNVEV (reference sequence). The CDR3 extends over 16 amino acids. The DNA for the CDR3 is TGTGCCAGCAGTTCCTCCCTAGCGGGAGGCGTACAGACCCAGTACTTC. It encodes CASSSSLAGGVQTQYF.

The chain combines TRBV6-1 with TRBJ1-2, with TRBD1 identical over 8 bases. This CDR3 has 14 residues. Germline trimming cut 2 bases from V and 4 bases from J; bases unmatched to any gene: 3. Germline V gene data show CDR1 as MNHNS and CDR2 as SASEGT. This chain's CDR3 is CASSETGQGYGYTF. The CDR3 coding sequence is TGTGCCAGCAGTGAAACCGGACAGGGCTATGGCTACACCTTC.

This chain's CDR3 is CASSRISGELFF. The CDR3 coding sequence is TGTGCCAGCAGCCGCATCTCGGGGGAGCTGTTTTTT. The chain employs TRBV14 and TRBJ2-2; D is uncertain. The CDR3 runs to 12 residues. The ends were cut back, 4 bases at V and 8 bases at J, with 8 bases in the middle. Germline V lookup: CDR1 SGHDN, CDR2 FVKESK.